This T cell receptor (beta chain) originates from a study of shared clonotypes between healthy human individuals. Germline CDR1 SGHRS, CDR2 YFSETQ. The V gene lost 0 bases and the J gene lost 7 bases, with 11 bases spanning the gap. The CDR3 is 13 residues long. This table comes from immunoSEQ multiplex PCR, and its TCRdb copy is limited to in-frame clones, with some not included. The sample has 2 million to 2.5 million clones, roughly 90% seen once. The rearrangement joins TRBV5-1 to TRBJ2-7; D remains unclear. The sequenced sample consisted of naive CD4+ T cells from PBMCs. Subset of the sample: CD45RA+ positively selected. The sequence came from a man younger than 35 in good health. Some clones in this sample may be carry-over from other donors' samples. This CDR3 is CASSLVSDREQYF. DNA of the CDR3: TGCGCCAGCAGCTTGGTCTCTGATCGTGAGCAGTACTTC.